Following are 20 T cell receptor beta chains from one sample sequenced in a study of blood T cell repertoires in COVID-19. The assay was immunoSEQ multiplex PCR, and TCRdb's table has in-frame clones only and misses some. This table has around 88,000 clones, around nine tenths appearing once. Source material: peripheral blood. The receptors stem from a woman aged 80 or older with acute or convalescent COVID-19.

V usage is TRBV29-1 and J usage is TRBJ2-3; 8 nucleotides align to TRBD2. Germline loops: CDR1 SQVTM, CDR2 ANQGSEA. Trimming took 4 bases from V and 6 from J; bases not matched to a gene: 12. The CDR3 spans 15 residues. CDR3 in amino acids: CSVGLGSSGGDTQYF. The CDR3 region has the DNA TGCAGCGTTGGATTGGGCAGTTCGGGAGGGGATACGCAGTATTTT.

The chain joins TRBV5-5 to TRBJ2-2; D remains unclear. Germline V gives CDR1 SGHKS, CDR2 YYEKEE (reference sequence). The CDR3 sequence is 16 residues long. Between the trimmed V and J ends, which lost 2 bases and 0 bases, there was a span of 11 bases. The CDR3 DNA reads as TGTGCCAGCAGCTTTATTGCAGGAACGAACACCGGGGAGCTGTTTTTT. Translating it yields CASSFIAGTNTGELFF. Full variable domain (rest looked up from reference TRBV5-5 and TRBJ2-2): DAGVTQSPTHLIKTRGQQVTLRCSPISGHKSVSWYQQVLGQGPQFIFQYYEKEERGRGNFPDRFSARQFPNYSSELNVNALLLGDSALYLCASSFIAGTNTGELFFGEGSRLTVL.

The chain joins TRBV28 to TRBJ2-1; 13 bases match TRBD2. Germline V gene sequence: CDR1 MDHEN, CDR2 SYDVKM. The CDR3 spans 16 residues. Trimming took 7 bases from V and 1 from J; bases not matched to a gene: 4. The CDR3 loop reads CASTGTSGNSYNEQFF. CDR3 DNA: TGTGCCAGCACGGGGACTAGCGGGAATTCCTACAATGAGCAGTTCTTC.

The V gene is TRBV7-2, the J gene TRBJ1-1, with 8 bases matching TRBD1. The CDR3 covers 15 residues. From germline, CDR1 is SGHTA and CDR2 FQGNSA. J was trimmed by 6 bases and V by 2 bases; bases with no gene match: 8. The chain's CDR3 is CASSLLGQGAAEAFF. DNA for the CDR3: TGTGCCAGCAGCTTATTGGGGCAGGGGGCAGCTGAAGCTTTCTTT.

This rearrangement joins TRBV23-1 to TRBJ2-3; D may be TRBD2 (5 bases). TRBV23-1 is filed as an ORF, its function uncertain. CDR3 length equals 14 residues. V was trimmed by 3 bases and J by 3 bases, leaving 10 bases between them. This CDR3 is CASSQDGSTDTQYF. CDR3 DNA: TGCGCCAGCAGTCAGGATGGGAGTACAGATACGCAGTATTTT.

V and J are TRBV28 and TRBJ1-2; possible D gene TRBD1, 6 bases. Trimming pared 11 bases from V and 5 bases from J, leaving 15 bases between. This CDR3 is built from 12 residues. Germline V gives CDR1 MDHEN, CDR2 SYDVKM. The CDR3 DNA follows: TGTGCCGGGGGGGCAGGGAGGTATGGCTACACCTTC. Encoded protein: CAGGAGRYGYTF.

V is TRBV5-4 and J is TRBJ1-1; 9 bases are a match to TRBD1. CDR3 length equals 15 residues. J gave up 4 bases and V 3 bases, and 7 bases lay outside the gene matches. Germline V gene lookup returns CDR1 SGHNT and CDR2 YYREEE (reference sequence). The CDR3 region has the DNA TGTGCCAGCAGCTACGGACAGGGGAGAGTCACTGAAGCTTTCTTT. This gives the protein CASSYGQGRVTEAFF.

The chain employs TRBV5-6 and TRBJ1-5; D ambiguous. CDR1 SGHDT and CDR2 YYEEEE come from the germline V gene. V was shortened by 2 bases and J by 7 bases, with 13 bases between the two germline ends. The CDR3 sequence is 14 residues long. CDR3 sequence: CASSLTPAGQPQHF. The CDR3 DNA reads as TGTGCCAGCAGCTTAACCCCGGCAGGCCAGCCCCAGCATTTT.

The chain employs TRBV7-9 and TRBJ2-2; 7 bases map to TRBD2. The length of the CDR3 is 17 residues. J was trimmed by 0 bases and V by 2 bases; bases with no gene match: 6. Germline values: CDR1 SEHNR, CDR2 FQNEAQ (reference sequence). This chain's CDR3 is CASSLRATSANTGELFF. The CDR3 nucleotides are TGTGCCAGCAGCTTAAGGGCTACTAGCGCGAACACCGGGGAGCTGTTTTTT. Full variable domain (outside the CDR3, taken from reference TRBV7-9 and TRBJ2-2): DTGVSQNPRHKITKRGQNVTFRCDPISEHNRLYWYRQTLGQGPEFLTYFQNEAQLEKSRLLSDRFSAERPKGSFSTLEIQRTEQGDSAMYLCASSLRATSANTGELFFGEGSRLTVL.

The sample holds one count of this clone. The CDR3 region has the DNA TGTGCCAGCAGCTTAAGCGTGGGACTAGCGGGGACCACAGATACGCAGTATTTT. This sequence encodes CASSLSVGLAGTTDTQYF. The rearrangement joins TRBV7-2 to TRBJ2-3, with TRBD2 matching 13 bases. Unmatched junction bases numbered 7, after V lost 2 bases and J lost 2 bases. The CDR3 length is 18 residues. Germline CDR1 reads SGHTA; CDR2 reads FQGNSA. The full variable domain, with the rest looked up from reference TRBV7-2 and TRBJ2-3, is GAGVSQSPSNKVTEKGKDVELRCDPISGHTALYWYRQSLGQGLEFLIYFQGNSAPDKSGLPSDRFSAERTGGSVSTLTIQRTQQEDSAVYLCASSLSVGLAGTTDTQYFGPGTRLTVL.

The sample holds one count of this clone. J is TRBJ2-2 and V is TRBV18; tentative D call: TRBD1 (5 bases). Germline loops: CDR1 KGHSH, CDR2 LQKENI. This CDR3 has 15 residues. V was clipped by 6 bases and J by 4 bases, with 15 bases between them. The CDR3 reads CASSHLDSSTGELFF. DNA for the CDR3: TGTGCCAGCTCTCACCTTGACAGTTCCACCGGGGAGCTGTTTTTT.

The CDR3 loop reads CASSLWTQGLSSNQPQHF. The CDR3 DNA sequence: TGTGCCAGCAGCTTATGGACCCAGGGCCTTAGTAGCAATCAGCCCCAGCATTTT. The V and J genes are TRBV7-8 and TRBJ1-5, with D maybe TRBD1 (5 bases). The V end was cut by 2 bases, the J end by 0 bases, with 17 bases between. CDR1 and CDR2 (germline): SGHVS, FQNEAQ. The CDR3 is 18 amino acids.

CDR3 nucleotide sequence: TGTGCCAGCAGTATACTAACGAACACCGGGGAGCTGTTTTTT. Translated, it gives CASSILTNTGELFF. V is TRBV27 and J is TRBJ2-2; D unclear. From germline, CDR1 is MNHEY and CDR2 SMNVEV (reference sequence). V was trimmed by 5 bases and J by 0 bases, leaving 7 bases between them. The CDR3 sequence is 14 residues long.

The rearrangement uses TRBV11-1 and TRBJ2-5, with D maybe TRBD2 (5 bases). Germline V gives CDR1 SGHAT, CDR2 FQDESV (reference sequence). V lost 3 bases and J lost 5, with 10 bases in between. CDR3 length equals 13 residues. The CDR3 protein is CASSFGWEETQYF. The DNA for the CDR3 is TGTGCCAGCAGCTTCGGGTGGGAGGAGACCCAGTACTTC.

The chain has TRBV18 and TRBJ1-4; no clear D. V dropped 3 bases and J dropped 5 bases, with 10 bases sitting between them. CDR1 is KGHSH, CDR2 LQKENI, per germline. The CDR3 loop spans 14 amino acids. The CDR3 DNA reads as TGTGCCAGCTCACCGCAACAGAGAAATGAAAAACTGTTTTTT. This codes for CASSPQQRNEKLFF.

The J gene is TRBJ2-5, the V gene TRBV7-2, with TRBD2 identical over 11 bases. Trimming cost V 6 bases and J 2 bases; bases outside gene matches: 8. This CDR3 is built from 16 residues. CDR1 and CDR2 (germline): SGHTA, FQGNSA. The CDR3 region has the DNA TGTGCCAGCAGTTCCGGGACTAGCGGAGTACAAGAGACCCAGTACTTC. This translates into CASSSGTSGVQETQYF. Using reference TRBV7-2 and TRBJ2-5 for the parts outside the CDR3, the full variable domain is GAGVSQSPSNKVTEKGKDVELRCDPISGHTALYWYRQSLGQGLEFLIYFQGNSAPDKSGLPSDRFSAERTGGSVSTLTIQRTQQEDSAVYLCASSSGTSGVQETQYFGPGTRLLVL.

The J gene is TRBJ1-1, the V gene TRBV25-1; D call uncertain. CDR1 is MGHDK and CDR2 is SYGVNS in the germline V gene. V dropped 8 bases and J dropped 5 bases, with 15 bases sitting between them. The CDR3 consists of 13 residues. The DNA for the CDR3 is TGTGCCAGCGCGGGTCAGGCGGGAACTGAAGCTTTCTTT. Residues: CASAGQAGTEAFF.

The chain employs TRBV5-1 and TRBJ1-6; 8 bases map to TRBD1. CDR1 is SGHRS and CDR2 is YFSETQ in the germline V gene. V was pared by 0 bases and J by 6 bases, with 2 bases of the junction left unmatched. The CDR3 spans 15 residues. The CDR3 nucleotides are TGCGCCAGCAGCTTGGCTGACAGGGGTAATTCACCCCTCCACTTT. Its protein product is CASSLADRGNSPLHF.

The V and J genes are TRBV7-3 and TRBJ1-2, with D maybe TRBD1 (6 bases). Trimming pared 5 bases from V and 1 base from J, leaving 14 bases between. Germline assignment: CDR1 SGHTA and CDR2 FQGTGA. The CDR3 sequence is 15 residues long. The CDR3 nucleotides read TGTGCCAGCAGCCGGACGGGGGGCGGTAACTATGGCTACACCTTC. The encoded protein is CASSRTGGGNYGYTF.

This chain uses TRBV29-1 with TRBJ2-1, with 7 bases lining up with TRBD1. This CDR3 is built from 11 residues. Germline V CDR1 and CDR2: SQVTM, ANQGSEA. V trimming: 4 bases; J trimming: 7 bases; junction bases outside the gene matches: 1. For the CDR3, the DNA is TGCAGCGTTGCCAGGGGGAATGAGCAGTTCTTC. Encoded protein: CSVARGNEQFF.